This T cell receptor (beta chain) comes out of a study of vaccination effects on CD4 cells after COVID-19. Across the whole study: A few convalescent patients were sampled after vaccination (early and late). After the second dose, samples were taken at median day 72.

Regarding this clone: The antigen is unknown.

Study outcomes and limitations: Convalescents' post-vaccine spike-reactive clones were mainly new, vaccine-induced.

There are 15 residues in the CDR3. V lost 2 bases and J 7 bases, leaving 14 bases between the germline ends. Germline CDR1 and CDR2: SNHLY and FYNNEI. Culture proceeded for 10 days, and CD4+ T cells were then isolated. SARS-CoV-2 infection was confirmed by PCR in the person between March and December 2020. Each participant was administered two doses of either the BNT162b2 or the mRNA-1273 vaccine. Sequencing used immunoSEQ multiplex PCR; TCRdb keeps in-frame clones, though not all of them. The table records 30,000 to 35,000 clones, roughly 80% of them present only once. Source: CD4+ T cells from PBMCs cultured without peptide, taken after COVID-19 vaccination. The V and J genes are TRBV2 and TRBJ2-2; unclear D gene. This sequence was found in a human donor who had a prior SARS-CoV-2 infection. DNA for the CDR3: TGTGCCAGCAGTGAAATCGCAGGATGGAGCGGGGAGCTGTTTTTT. Amino acid sequence: CASSEIAGWSGELFF.